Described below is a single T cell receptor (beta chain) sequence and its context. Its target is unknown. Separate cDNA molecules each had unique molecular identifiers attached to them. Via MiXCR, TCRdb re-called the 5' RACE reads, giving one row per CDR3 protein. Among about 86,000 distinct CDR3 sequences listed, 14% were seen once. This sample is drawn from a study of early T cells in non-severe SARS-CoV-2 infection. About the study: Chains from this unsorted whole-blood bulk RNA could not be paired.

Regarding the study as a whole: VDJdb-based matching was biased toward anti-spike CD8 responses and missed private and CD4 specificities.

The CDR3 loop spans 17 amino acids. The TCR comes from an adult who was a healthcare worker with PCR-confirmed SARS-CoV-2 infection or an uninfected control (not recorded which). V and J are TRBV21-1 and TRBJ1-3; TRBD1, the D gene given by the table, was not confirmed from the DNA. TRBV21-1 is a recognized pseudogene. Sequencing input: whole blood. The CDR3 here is CASSKVGETGFRNTIYF. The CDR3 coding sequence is TGTGCCAGCAGCAAAGTCGGGGAGACAGGGTTTAGAAACACCATATATTTT.